The rows below give T cell receptor beta chains drawn from one sample of a study of blood T cell repertoires in COVID-19. Generated by immunoSEQ multiplex PCR, the TCRdb table keeps only in-frame clones and is missing some. Altogether around 160,000 clones are present, 85% to 95% being singletons, with the ten largest covering approximately 2%. The sequenced sample was peripheral blood. The origin of the receptors is a woman in her sixties with COVID-19, enrolled during active disease. The CDR3 runs from the conserved cysteine through the conserved F or W. Each record gives: CDR3 DNA, CDR3 protein, CDR3 length, D gene, J gene, V gene. A D gene is named only where the DNA matches it firmly.

TGCAGCGTCGGGGGGGGCCGCTGGGGCACAGATACGCAGTATTTT | CSVGGGRWGTDTQYF | 15 | TRBD2 | TRBJ2-3 | TRBV29-1
TGTGCCAGCAGCCAAGGGGTCACCGGACAGATCTATGGCTACACCTTC | CASSQGVTGQIYGYTF | 16 | - | TRBJ1-2 | TRBV4-2
TGTGCCAGCAGTTCCGTGAACACTGAAGCTTTCTTT | CASSSVNTEAFF | 12 | - | TRBJ1-1 | TRBV6-2/TRBV6-3
TGTGCCAGCAGTTCCTTTGGGGGAGGGCCCTACGAGCAGTACTTC | CASSSFGGGPYEQYF | 15 | TRBD2 | TRBJ2-7 | TRBV6-2/TRBV6-3
TGTGCCAGCTCACCGGATGGCAGGCCGAACACTGAAGCTTTCTTT | CASSPDGRPNTEAFF | 15 | - | TRBJ1-1 | TRBV18
TGTGCCAGCAGCTTAGAGGCAGGGAACTATGGCTACACCTTC | CASSLEAGNYGYTF | 14 | - | TRBJ1-2 | TRBV7-9
TGTGCCAGCAGCTCCCGAGCGGGGTTCTCCTACGAGCAGTACTTC | CASSSRAGFSYEQYF | 15 | TRBD2 | TRBJ2-7 | TRBV9
TGTGCCAGCAGCACCCCACAGAACACTGAAGCTTTCTTT | CASSTPQNTEAFF | 13 | - | TRBJ1-1 | TRBV9
TGTGCCTGGAGTGTCGGGTTCCATGGCTACACCTTC | CAWSVGFHGYTF | 12 | - | TRBJ1-2 | TRBV30
TGTGCCAGCAGCTTCCGGGACAGGGCCTCTGAGCAGTTCTTC | CASSFRDRASEQFF | 14 | TRBD1 | TRBJ2-1 | TRBV7-9
TGTGCCAGCAGCCCTACTCCTTATCGCGGGGTTTACGAGCAGTACTTC | CASSPTPYRGVYEQYF | 16 | - | TRBJ2-7 | TRBV7-6
TGTGCCAGCAGACCACCCCTTTTAGGGACAGGGGAGTCCTACGAGCAGTACTTC | CASRPPLLGTGESYEQYF | 18 | TRBD1 | TRBJ2-7 | TRBV27
TGTGCCAGCAGCGTAGACCCTACAGGGGGCTATAGGTATGGCTACACCTTC | CASSVDPTGGYRYGYTF | 17 | TRBD1 | TRBJ1-2 | TRBV9